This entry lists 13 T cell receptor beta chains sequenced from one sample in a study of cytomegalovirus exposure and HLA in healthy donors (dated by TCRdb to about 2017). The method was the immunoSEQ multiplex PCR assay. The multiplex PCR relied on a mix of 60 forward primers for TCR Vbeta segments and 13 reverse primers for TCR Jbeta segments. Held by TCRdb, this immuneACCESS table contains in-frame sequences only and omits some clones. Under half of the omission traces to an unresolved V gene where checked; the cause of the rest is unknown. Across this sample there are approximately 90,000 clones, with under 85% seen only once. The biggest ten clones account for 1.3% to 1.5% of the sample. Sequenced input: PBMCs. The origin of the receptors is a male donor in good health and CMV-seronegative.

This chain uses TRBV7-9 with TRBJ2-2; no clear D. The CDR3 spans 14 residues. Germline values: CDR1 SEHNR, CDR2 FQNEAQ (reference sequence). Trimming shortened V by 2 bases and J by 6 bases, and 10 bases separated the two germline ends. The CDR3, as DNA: TGTGCCAGCAGCTTAAACTCTAACGCCGGGGAGCTGTTTTTT. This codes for CASSLNSNAGELFF.

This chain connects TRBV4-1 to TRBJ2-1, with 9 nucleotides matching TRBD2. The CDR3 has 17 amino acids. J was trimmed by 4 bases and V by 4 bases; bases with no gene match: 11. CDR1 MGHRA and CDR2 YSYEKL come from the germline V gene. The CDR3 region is CASSLAGSGGSYNEQFF. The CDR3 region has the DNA TGCGCCAGCAGCCTGGCAGGGAGCGGGGGGTCTTACAATGAGCAGTTCTTC.

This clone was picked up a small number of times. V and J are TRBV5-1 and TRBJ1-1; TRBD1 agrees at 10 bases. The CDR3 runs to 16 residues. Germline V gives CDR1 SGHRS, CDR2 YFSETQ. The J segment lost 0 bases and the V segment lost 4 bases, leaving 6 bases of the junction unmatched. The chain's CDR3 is CASSPRTGGMNTEAFF. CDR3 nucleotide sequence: TGCGCCAGCAGCCCGAGGACAGGGGGGATGAACACTGAAGCTTTCTTT.

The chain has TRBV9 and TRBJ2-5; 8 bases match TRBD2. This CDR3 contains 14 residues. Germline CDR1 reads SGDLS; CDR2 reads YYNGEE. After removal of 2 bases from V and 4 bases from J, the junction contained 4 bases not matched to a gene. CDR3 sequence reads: CASSVGGAPETQYF. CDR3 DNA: TGTGCCAGCAGCGTCGGGGGGGCGCCAGAGACCCAGTACTTC.

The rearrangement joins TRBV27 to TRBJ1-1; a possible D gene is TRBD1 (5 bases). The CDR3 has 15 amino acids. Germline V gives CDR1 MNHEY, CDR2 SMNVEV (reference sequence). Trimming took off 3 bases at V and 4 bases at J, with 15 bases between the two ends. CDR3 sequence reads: CASSLGPGRITEAFF. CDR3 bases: TGTGCCAGCAGTTTGGGGCCGGGTAGGATCACTGAAGCTTTCTTT.

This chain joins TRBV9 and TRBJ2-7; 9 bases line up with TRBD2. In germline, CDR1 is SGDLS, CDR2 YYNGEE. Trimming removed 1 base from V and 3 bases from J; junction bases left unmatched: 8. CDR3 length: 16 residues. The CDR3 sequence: CASSVTSGSRLYEQYF. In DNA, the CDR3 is TGTGCCAGCAGCGTAACTAGCGGGTCAAGACTCTACGAGCAGTACTTC.

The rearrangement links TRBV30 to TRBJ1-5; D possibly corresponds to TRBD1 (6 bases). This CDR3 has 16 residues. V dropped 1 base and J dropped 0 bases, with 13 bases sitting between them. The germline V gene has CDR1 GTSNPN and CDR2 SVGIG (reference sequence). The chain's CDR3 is CAWSDGGTYSNQPQHF. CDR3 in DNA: TGTGCCTGGAGTGATGGGGGCACTTATAGCAATCAGCCCCAGCATTTT.

The CDR3 DNA reads TGTGCCAGCAGTGAAGACATGCCCTACGAGCAGTACTTC. This translates into CASSEDMPYEQYF. The chain employs TRBV25-1 and TRBJ2-7; no clear D. The CDR3 totals 13 residues. The V gene's germline CDR1 is MGHDK and CDR2 SYGVNS. Trimming cost V 2 bases and J 2 bases, with 7 bases left between them.

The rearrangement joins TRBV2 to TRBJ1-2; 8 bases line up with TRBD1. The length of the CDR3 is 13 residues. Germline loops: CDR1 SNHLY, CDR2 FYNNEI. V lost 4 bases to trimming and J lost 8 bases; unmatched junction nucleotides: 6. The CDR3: CASSGQGSPGYTF. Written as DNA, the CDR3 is TGTGCCAGCAGTGGACAGGGGAGTCCGGGCTACACCTTC.

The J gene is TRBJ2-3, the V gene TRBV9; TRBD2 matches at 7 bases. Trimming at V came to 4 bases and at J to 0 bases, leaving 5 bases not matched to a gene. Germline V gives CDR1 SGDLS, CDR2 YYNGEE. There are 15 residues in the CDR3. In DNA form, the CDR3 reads TGTGCCAGCAGCTCCGGGGGGACTAGCACAGATACGCAGTATTTT. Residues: CASSSGGTSTDTQYF.

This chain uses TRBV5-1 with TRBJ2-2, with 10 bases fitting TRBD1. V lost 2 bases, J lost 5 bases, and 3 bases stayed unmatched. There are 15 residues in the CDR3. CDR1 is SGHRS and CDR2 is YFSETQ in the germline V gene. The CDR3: CASSLGQGDTGELFF. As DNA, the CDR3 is TGCGCCAGCAGCTTAGGACAGGGGGATACCGGGGAGCTGTTTTTT.

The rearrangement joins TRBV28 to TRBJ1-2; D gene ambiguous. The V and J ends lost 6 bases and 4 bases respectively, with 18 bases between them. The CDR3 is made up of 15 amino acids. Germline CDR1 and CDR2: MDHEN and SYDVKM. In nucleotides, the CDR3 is TGTGCCAGCAGCATGGGCTTCTTCACGTCCTATGGCTACACCTTC. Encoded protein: CASSMGFFTSYGYTF.

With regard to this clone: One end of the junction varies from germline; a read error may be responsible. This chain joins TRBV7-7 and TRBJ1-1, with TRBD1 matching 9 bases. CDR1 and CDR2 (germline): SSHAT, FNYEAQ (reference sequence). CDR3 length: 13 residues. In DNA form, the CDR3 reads TGTGCTAGCAGCCGGGACAGGGCTACTGAAGCTTTCTTT. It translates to CASSRDRATEAFF.